The 29 T cell receptor beta chains given below trace back to one sample, sequenced in a study of T cells in Graves' hyperthyroidism and ophthalmopathy. RNA transcripts served as the template for amplifying TCR beta CDR3 regions. TCR CDR3 underwent first-round RT-PCR with the HTBI primer set. TCRdb reprocessed the multiplex PCR reads via MiXCR and lists one record per CDR3 protein. The table has some 510,000 distinct CDR3 sequences, around 21% seen once. The sample consisted of blood. Receptor source: a man between 18 and 29 years old with Graves' hyperthyroidism.

Ten or more counts support this clonotype. The chain uses TRBV20-1 and TRBJ1-3; D is perhaps TRBD1 (6 bases). V was pared by 0 bases and J by 4 bases, with 13 bases between. The germline V gene has CDR1 DFQATT and CDR2 SNEGSKA (reference sequence). The CDR3 sequence is 15 residues long. The CDR3 reads CSARDQRGMGNTIYF. CDR3 DNA sequence: TGCAGTGCTAGAGATCAGAGGGGGATGGGAAACACCATATATTTT.

This clonotype occurred many times. At one end the junction does not follow the germline gene, possibly because of a read error. This chain links TRBV6-2 or TRBV6-3 with TRBJ2-5; 8 nucleotides align to TRBD1. This CDR3 comprises 12 residues. Germline V gives CDR1 MNHEY, CDR2 SVGEGT. CDR3 nucleotide sequence: TGTGCCAGCAGTTCCCGAGACAGGGGCCAGTGCTTC. Amino acids: CASSSRDRGQCF.

This rearrangement joins TRBV12-3 or TRBV12-4 to TRBJ1-5; D is possibly TRBD1 (5 bases). The CDR3 contains 14 residues. The ends were cut back, 8 bases at V and 3 bases at J, with 14 bases in the middle. The CDR3 protein is CASGTDRFNQPQHF. The CDR3 DNA is TGTGCCAGCGGGACGGATAGATTCAATCAGCCCCAGCATTTT.

This clonotype was recorded a few times. This sequence joins TRBV19 and TRBJ1-2, with D hard to call. V dropped 5 bases and J dropped 6 bases, with 16 bases sitting between them. Germline V gene lookup returns CDR1 LNHDA and CDR2 SQIVND (reference sequence). This CDR3 has 14 residues. Here the CDR3 reads CASSQMTPANGYTF. CDR3 bases: TGTGCCAGTAGTCAAATGACCCCAGCGAATGGCTACACCTTC.

This clonotype appeared many times. This chain uses TRBV11-2 with TRBJ2-7; 8 bases line up with TRBD1. CDR3 length: 16 amino acids. Unmatched junction bases numbered 11, after V lost 5 bases and J lost 2 bases. Germline CDR1 SGHAT, CDR2 FQNNGV. The chain's CDR3 is CASSQHSRTGPYEQYF. The CDR3 DNA sequence: TGTGCCAGCAGCCAACACTCTAGGACAGGGCCCTACGAGCAGTACTTC.

This clonotype has at least ten counts. This chain's CDR3 is CSAGRFRGGDTEAFF. The CDR3 nucleotides read TGCAGTGCTGGCCGATTTCGGGGGGGCGATACTGAAGCTTTCTTT. The chain has TRBV20-1 and TRBJ1-1, with a possible D match to TRBD1 (6 bases). CDR3 length: 15 amino acids. The V and J ends lost 5 bases and 5 bases respectively, with 21 bases between them. Germline values: CDR1 DFQATT, CDR2 SNEGSKA (reference sequence).

At least ten counts were recorded for this clonotype. This sequence joins TRBV28 and TRBJ1-1; 10 nucleotides align to TRBD1. With V trimmed by 8 bases and J by 6 bases, 6 bases remained unmatched. This CDR3 region has 13 residues. CDR1 is MDHEN and CDR2 is SYDVKM in the germline V gene. This CDR3 reads CASRQGAFSEAFF. CDR3 coding DNA: TGTGCCAGCCGACAGGGGGCGTTCTCTGAAGCTTTCTTT.

The rearrangement uses TRBV20-1 and TRBJ2-7; D gene ambiguous. CDR1 is DFQATT, CDR2 SNEGSKA, per germline (reference sequence). Trimming removed 0 bases at V and 1 base at J, with 10 bases between. There are 14 residues in the CDR3. The DNA of the CDR3 is TGCAGTGCTAGAGATATTTCTTATTCCTACGAGCAGTACTTC. This sequence encodes CSARDISYSYEQYF.

This clonotype was detected ten times or more. This chain joins TRBV28 and TRBJ1-1; D not certain. The V and J ends lost 2 bases and 8 bases respectively, with 15 bases between them. This CDR3 spans 14 amino acids. Germline CDR1 MDHEN, CDR2 SYDVKM. The DNA of the CDR3 is TGTGCCAGCAGTTTAGGGTCCGGCAGTAGGGAAGCTTTCTTT. The encoded protein is CASSLGSGSREAFF.

The chain recombines TRBV19 with TRBJ2-7; 7 bases line up with TRBD1. V lost 9 bases to trimming and J lost 4 bases; unmatched junction nucleotides: 15. CDR3 length equals 15 residues. CDR1 is LNHDA, CDR2 SQIVND, per germline (reference sequence). CDR3 DNA sequence: TGTGCCAGCGGATTACAGTTAGGGGGCGGGTACGAGCAGTACTTC. Amino acids: CASGLQLGGGYEQYF.

Notes on this clonotype: This may be a read error, as it is one base from a much larger clone. J is TRBJ2-2 and V is TRBV11-2, with D perhaps matching TRBD2 (6 bases). This CDR3 is built from 16 residues. Germline values: CDR1 SGHAT, CDR2 FQNNGV. Written as DNA, the CDR3 is TGTGCCAGCAGCTGGATCAGGAGCGGGCTAACCGGGGAGCTGTGTTTT. Its protein product is CASSWIRSGLTGELCF.

This clonotype has at least ten counts. The gene calls are TRBV5-1 and TRBJ2-2; D is unresolved. CDR3 length: 14 residues. CDR1 is SGHRS, CDR2 YFSETQ, per germline. Trimming pared 6 bases from V and 2 bases from J, leaving 11 bases between. The CDR3 loop is CASNFGANTGELFF. CDR3 nucleotide sequence: TGCGCCAGCAATTTCGGAGCTAACACCGGGGAGCTGTTTTTT.

This clonotype occurred many times. This chain uses TRBV6-5 with TRBJ1-1; D possibly corresponds to TRBD1 (6 bases). This CDR3 spans 15 amino acids. Germline lookup yields CDR1 MNHEY and CDR2 SVGAGI. V gave up 4 bases and J gave up 5 bases, with 17 bases separating them. CDR3 residues: CASSLSTGGFTEAFF. CDR3 coding DNA: TGTGCCAGCAGTTTATCCACGGGGGGCTTTACTGAAGCTTTCTTT.

This clonotype was recorded at least ten times. The chain joins TRBV28 to TRBJ1-1; no clear D gene. V dropped 0 bases and J dropped 6 bases, with 14 bases sitting between them. The CDR3 runs 15 residues. Germline CDR1 and CDR2: MDHEN and SYDVKM. The CDR3 coding sequence is TGTGCCAGCAGTTTATGGACGAGACGGTATCCTGAAGCTTTCTTT. Its protein product is CASSLWTRRYPEAFF.

This clonotype was seen many times. The CDR3 spells CSVVPAGAGNQPQHF. The CDR3 DNA follows: TGCAGTGTCGTCCCGGCAGGGGCGGGCAATCAGCCCCAGCATTTT. This chain links TRBV20-1 with TRBJ1-5; tentatively, D is TRBD1 (6 bases). Trimming left V 7 bases short and J 2 bases short, with 18 bases between. Per the germline V gene, CDR1 is DFQATT and CDR2 is SNEGSKA (reference sequence). The CDR3 is 15 residues long.

This clonotype was found many times. V usage is TRBV6-5 and J usage is TRBJ1-5, with 9 bases lining up with TRBD1. The CDR3 is 15 amino acids. Germline CDR1 and CDR2: MNHEY and SVGAGI. Germline trimming cut 6 bases from V and 0 bases from J; bases unmatched to any gene: 3. This CDR3 is CASSRGQGSNQPQHF. In nucleotides, the CDR3 is TGTGCCAGCAGCCGGGGACAGGGTAGCAATCAGCCCCAGCATTTT.

This clonotype has more than one count but fewer than ten. One end of the junction varies from germline; a read error may be responsible. The chain uses TRBV7-2 and TRBJ2-7, with a tentative D call TRBD2 (6 bases). Germline V gene sequence: CDR1 SGHTA, CDR2 FQGNSA. The CDR3 spans 11 residues. CDR3 region: CASIRGYDQYF. The CDR3 nucleotides are TGTGCCAGCATCCGGGGGTACGATCAGTACTTC.

This clonotype appeared many times. The rearrangement links TRBV6-1 to TRBJ1-1; D is uncertain. The V and J ends lost 7 bases and 0 bases respectively, with 12 bases between them. The CDR3 contains 14 residues. From germline, CDR1 is MNHNS and CDR2 SASEGT. CDR3 bases: TGTGCCAGCAAAGCAGAGACTATGAACACTGAAGCTTTCTTT. Protein: CASKAETMNTEAFF.

This clonotype has a count of ten or more. The chain couples TRBV28 to TRBJ2-7, with D possibly matching TRBD1 (6 bases). The V end was cut by 6 bases, the J end by 5 bases, with 14 bases between. The CDR3 runs 13 residues. Per germline, CDR1 MDHEN and CDR2 SYDVKM. CDR3 loop: CASRTGGINEQYF. The CDR3 region has the DNA TGTGCCAGCAGGACAGGAGGCATCAACGAGCAGTACTTC.

This clonotype was detected many times. J is TRBJ1-6 and V is TRBV30; 8 bases agree with TRBD1. The length of the CDR3 is 14 residues. In germline, CDR1 is GTSNPN, CDR2 SVGIG (reference sequence). The V segment lost 5 bases and the J segment 3 bases; nucleotides outside the gene matches: 3. The CDR3 DNA follows: TGTGCCTGGGGAACAGGGGGCTATAATTCACCCCTCCACTTT. It translates to CAWGTGGYNSPLHF.

Here the CDR3 reads CSARVEGRDTGELFF. The CDR3 bases are TGCAGTGCTAGAGTAGAGGGGCGGGACACCGGGGAGCTGTTTTTT. V and J are TRBV20-1 and TRBJ2-2; D may be TRBD1 or TRBD2 (5 bases each). This CDR3 spans 15 amino acids. V lost 1 base, J lost 3 bases, and 12 bases lay in between. Germline CDR1 is DFQATT and CDR2 is SNEGSKA (reference sequence).

This clonotype was recorded many times. The chain has TRBV30 and TRBJ1-1; 7 bases match TRBD1. Trimming took 3 bases from V and 0 from J; bases not matched to a gene: 4. Germline CDR1 reads GTSNPN; CDR2 reads SVGIG (reference sequence). This CDR3 has 14 residues. The CDR3 sequence is CAWSQGQMNTEAFF. The CDR3 region has the DNA TGTGCCTGGAGCCAGGGACAGATGAACACTGAAGCTTTCTTT.

Many counts were recorded for this clonotype. The J gene is TRBJ2-7, the V gene TRBV27, with D unclear. V was shortened by 2 bases and J by 1 base, with 6 bases between the two germline ends. CDR1 is MNHEY and CDR2 is SMNVEV in the germline V gene (reference sequence). The CDR3 runs to 13 residues. The CDR3 protein is CASSLGESYEQYF. CDR3 nucleotides: TGTGCCAGCAGTTTAGGCGAATCCTACGAGCAGTACTTC.

There are many counts of this clonotype. The chain employs TRBV7-8 and TRBJ1-3; TRBD1 might be the D (5 bases). V dropped 4 bases and J dropped 0 bases, with 10 bases sitting between them. The CDR3 covers 15 residues. Germline-derived CDR1 and CDR2 are SGHVS and FQNEAQ. CDR3 sequence (DNA): TGTGCCAGCAGCTCTGACAGAGTCTCTGGAAACACCATATATTTT. It yields the protein CASSSDRVSGNTIYF.

This clonotype was observed at least ten times. The chain couples TRBV6-5 to TRBJ2-7; 11 bases agree with TRBD2. Germline V gene data show CDR1 as MNHEY and CDR2 as SVGAGI. The CDR3 sequence is 14 residues long. Trimming removed 6 bases from V and 3 bases from J; junction bases left unmatched: 4. CDR3 bases: TGTGCCAGCAGGACTAGCGGGGTGTTCTACGAGCAGTACTTC. Translated: CASRTSGVFYEQYF.

This clonotype showed up many times. The J gene is TRBJ2-7, the V gene TRBV20-1; D perhaps matches TRBD2 (6 bases). Germline loops: CDR1 DFQATT, CDR2 SNEGSKA (reference sequence). Deletions cut 0 bases from V and 5 bases from J, with 17 bases between. The CDR3 has 15 amino acids. Here the CDR3 reads CSARDLPGGVNEQYF. The CDR3 nucleotides are TGCAGTGCTAGAGATCTTCCCGGGGGAGTCAACGAGCAGTACTTC.

This clonotype appeared many times. The rearrangement uses TRBV12-3 or TRBV12-4 and TRBJ2-7; 8 bases are a match to TRBD1. CDR3 size: 14 residues. Trimming took 5 bases from V and 2 from J; bases not matched to a gene: 5. CDR3: CASSPLDRAYEQYF. Written as DNA, the CDR3 is TGTGCCAGCAGTCCCCTGGACAGGGCCTACGAGCAGTACTTC.

This clonotype was observed at least ten times. The chain is built from TRBV6-5 and TRBJ2-2, with D perhaps assigned TRBD1 or TRBD2 (5 bases each). Looked up from germline, CDR1 is MNHEY and CDR2 is SVGAGI. This CDR3 spans 15 amino acids. V was shortened by 8 bases and J by 5 bases, with 18 bases between the two germline ends. CDR3 coding DNA: TGTGCCAGCGGACGTCGGGGCTTCGATACCGGGGAGCTGTTTTTT. It codes for CASGRRGFDTGELFF.

This clonotype was observed many times. The chain carries TRBV10-1 and TRBJ2-7, with 12 bases that match TRBD1. Germline loops: CDR1 WNHNN, CDR2 SYGVQD (reference sequence). V dropped 3 bases and J dropped 6; count of bases not matched to a gene: 9. There are 16 residues in the CDR3. The CDR3, as DNA: TGCGCCAGCAGTGAATCTTTCGGGACAGGGGGCGGCGAGCAGTACTTC. Its protein is CASSESFGTGGGEQYF.